What follows are 28 T cell receptor beta chains derived from one specimen sequenced in a study of blood T cell repertoires in COVID-19. Produced via immunoSEQ multiplex PCR; TCRdb's table is partial and in-frame only. This sample has just over 150,000 clones, with roughly nine tenths found just once. The specimen was peripheral blood. These TCRs come from an older woman with acute or convalescent COVID-19.

V usage is TRBV6-5 and J usage is TRBJ1-2; a possible D gene is TRBD1 (6 bases). Germline lookup yields CDR1 MNHEY and CDR2 SVGAGI. Trimming stripped 0 bases from V and 2 bases from J, with 10 bases between. The length of the CDR3 is 15 residues. CDR3 protein: CASSYSSRGNYGYTF. The CDR3 DNA reads TGTGCCAGCAGTTACTCGAGCAGGGGAAACTATGGCTACACCTTC.

This chain links TRBV20-1 with TRBJ2-3, with unresolved D. This CDR3 comprises 11 residues. V lost 6 bases, J lost 11 bases, and 15 bases lay in between. Per the germline V gene, CDR1 is DFQATT and CDR2 is SNEGSKA (reference sequence). CDR3 loop: CSAPILTGQYF. The CDR3 DNA sequence: TGCAGTGCGCCAATCTTGACTGGGCAGTATTTT.

This chain joins TRBV5-5 and TRBJ2-5, with a possible D match to TRBD2 (6 bases). Trimming left V 0 bases short and J 4 bases short, with 7 bases between. The germline gives CDR1 SGHKS, CDR2 YYEKEE (reference sequence). This CDR3 region has 13 residues. The CDR3 DNA reads TGTGCCAGCAGCTTGGTAGCGGTAGAGACCCAGTACTTC. It codes for CASSLVAVETQYF. Full variable domain (rest looked up from reference TRBV5-5 and TRBJ2-5): DAGVTQSPTHLIKTRGQQVTLRCSPISGHKSVSWYQQVLGQGPQFIFQYYEKEERGRGNFPDRFSARQFPNYSSELNVNALLLGDSALYLCASSLVAVETQYFGPGTRLLVL.

Comment on this clone: The same CDR3 can be traced to other DNA sequences in this sample. This chain uses TRBV4-3 with TRBJ1-3, with D maybe TRBD1 (5 bases). The CDR3 is made up of 15 amino acids. Germline V CDR1 and CDR2: LGHNA, YSLEER. The V end was cut by 1 base, the J end by 0 bases, with 7 bases between. CDR3 DNA sequence: TGCGCCAGCAGCCAAGGCGACAGCTCTGGAAACACCATATATTTT. Translation: CASSQGDSSGNTIYF.

The chain recombines TRBV5-1 with TRBJ1-4, with 9 bases identical to TRBD1. V was clipped by 4 bases and J by 15 bases; unmatched bases: 13. CDR3 length equals 14 residues. Germline-derived CDR1 and CDR2 are SGHRS and YFSETQ. DNA for the CDR3: TGCGCCAGCAGCGAGCAGGGGGACAGGGATTTATTGTTTTTT. Translating gives CASSEQGDRDLLFF.

This chain links TRBV10-3 with TRBJ1-2, with TRBD1 as a possible D gene (5 bases). V lost 6 bases and J lost 3, with 8 bases in between. This CDR3 has 12 residues. The V gene's germline CDR1 is ENHRY and CDR2 SYGVKD. The CDR3 sequence is CAISPTDYGYTF. The CDR3 region has the DNA TGTGCCATCAGCCCGACAGACTATGGCTACACCTTC.

V usage is TRBV2 and J usage is TRBJ2-3; TRBD2 matches at 12 bases. Germline values: CDR1 SNHLY, CDR2 FYNNEI. The CDR3 spans 15 residues. V trimming: 4 bases; J trimming: 1 base; junction bases outside the gene matches: 0. CDR3 loop: CASSGLAGGTDTQYF. The CDR3, as DNA: TGTGCCAGCAGTGGACTAGCGGGGGGCACAGATACGCAGTATTTT.

V gene TRBV6-2 or TRBV6-3 combines with J gene TRBJ2-3, with TRBD2 as a possible D gene (5 bases). CDR1 MNHEY and CDR2 SVGEGT come from the germline V gene. This CDR3 spans 14 amino acids. V was shortened by 2 bases and J by 3 bases, with 9 bases between the two germline ends. CDR3: CASSYRGWTDTQYF. The CDR3 DNA follows: TGTGCCAGCAGTTACCGGGGTTGGACAGATACGCAGTATTTT.

The chain recombines TRBV7-2 with TRBJ2-7, with D possibly matching TRBD1 (6 bases). Trimming removed 3 bases at V and 2 bases at J, with 14 bases between. Per the germline V gene, CDR1 is SGHTA and CDR2 is FQGNSA. This CDR3 is built from 15 residues. As DNA, the CDR3 is TGTGCCAGCAGCTTGGGGGCCCTAGGGGCCTACGAGCAGTACTTC. Amino acid sequence: CASSLGALGAYEQYF.

The V gene is TRBV24-1, the J gene TRBJ1-2; D is perhaps TRBD1 (6 bases). The CDR3 extends over 14 amino acids. The V and J ends lost 4 bases and 3 bases respectively, with 11 bases between them. CDR1 and CDR2 (germline): KGHDR, SFDVKD. Here the CDR3 reads CATSDRQVDYGYTF. The CDR3 region has the DNA TGTGCCACCAGTGACCGACAGGTTGACTATGGCTACACCTTC.

This chain joins TRBV7-9 and TRBJ2-1, with TRBD2 matching over 8 bases. In germline, CDR1 is SEHNR, CDR2 FQNEAQ (reference sequence). J gave up 4 bases and V 6 bases, and 8 bases lay outside the gene matches. There are 15 residues in the CDR3. The CDR3 bases are TGTGCCAGCAGTACCCGGGGGGGACCTTACAATGAGCAGTTCTTC. Translated, it gives CASSTRGGPYNEQFF.

V and J are TRBV14 and TRBJ2-7; 7 bases are a match to TRBD1. The CDR3 sequence is 15 residues long. CDR1 and CDR2 (germline): SGHDN, FVKESK. The ends lost 5 bases at V and 4 bases at J; junction bases unmatched: 11. This CDR3 reads CASSNLGTDLYEQYV. The CDR3 bases are TGTGCCAGCAGCAACCTCGGGACAGACCTATACGAGCAGTACGTC.

The genes are TRBV6-1 and TRBJ1-2; D remains ambiguous. Looked up from germline, CDR1 is MNHNS and CDR2 is SASEGT. The CDR3 is 14 residues long. V was clipped by 3 bases and J by 2 bases, with 10 bases between them. The CDR3 DNA reads TGTGCCAGCAGTGAGGGCGGGCAGAACTATGGCTACACCTTC. Translated, it gives CASSEGGQNYGYTF.

The chain employs TRBV10-3 and TRBJ1-2; D possibly corresponds to TRBD1 (5 bases). V was clipped by 1 base and J by 0 bases, with 12 bases between them. CDR1 ENHRY and CDR2 SYGVKD come from the germline V gene. This CDR3 comprises 16 residues. The CDR3 region is CAISEYQGGSNYGYTF. Written as DNA, the CDR3 is TGTGCCATCAGTGAGTACCAGGGAGGTTCTAACTATGGCTACACCTTC.

The CDR3 DNA follows: TGTGCCAGTAGAACTGGACATTTGAACAATCAGCCCCAGCATTTT. Protein product: CASRTGHLNNQPQHF. The chain links TRBV19 to TRBJ1-5; perhaps TRBD1 as D (5 bases). Trimming took off 6 bases at V and 3 bases at J, with 15 bases between the two ends. The CDR3 totals 15 residues. Germline values: CDR1 LNHDA, CDR2 SQIVND (reference sequence).

The chain couples TRBV7-6 to TRBJ1-6, with TRBD1 as a possible D gene (6 bases). Germline V CDR1 and CDR2: SGHVS, FNYEAQ. V was cut by 4 bases and J by 9 bases, with 13 bases left in between. The length of the CDR3 is 14 residues. CDR3 sequence: CASSSTGSGSPLHF. CDR3 bases: TGTGCCAGCAGCTCGACAGGATCGGGTTCACCCCTCCACTTT.

The V and J genes are TRBV18 and TRBJ2-7, with 7 bases that match TRBD2. This CDR3 is 13 amino acids long. The germline V gene encodes CDR1 KGHSH and CDR2 LQKENI. The trim removed 3 bases at V and 5 bases at J, leaving 4 bases unmatched. The CDR3 reads CASSPGGLDEQYV. CDR3 coding DNA: TGTGCCAGCTCACCCGGGGGGTTGGACGAGCAGTACGTC.

The rearrangement links TRBV5-1 to TRBJ2-7; D remains unclear. The germline gives CDR1 SGHRS, CDR2 YFSETQ. The CDR3 totals 14 residues. The V end lost 1 base, the J end lost 2 bases, and 10 bases lay between the germline ends. In DNA form, the CDR3 reads TGCGCCAGCAGCTTGAATGGGCCTCCCTACGAGCAGTACGTC. This codes for CASSLNGPPYEQYV.

In this sample, this clone turned up once. The chain carries TRBV11-2 and TRBJ1-4; D unclear. CDR1 and CDR2 from the germline V gene are SGHAT and FQNNGV. The ends were cut back, 2 bases at V and 8 bases at J, with 9 bases in the middle. CDR3 length: 13 amino acids. The CDR3 loop reads CASSLFVREKLFF. The CDR3 DNA follows: TGTGCCAGCAGCTTATTTGTGCGGGAAAAACTGTTTTTT.

V usage is TRBV28 and J usage is TRBJ2-4, with 11 bases matching TRBD1. V lost 6 bases, J lost 6 bases, and 4 bases stayed unmatched. Germline CDR1 MDHEN, CDR2 SYDVKM. The CDR3 is made up of 14 amino acids. The DNA of the CDR3 is TGTGCCAGCAGCCCCGGGACAGGGGGAAACATTCAGTACTTC. Its translation: CASSPGTGGNIQYF.

This clone has more than one count but fewer than ten. The chain has TRBV27 and TRBJ2-6, with D unclear. The CDR3 runs to 16 residues. V lost 2 bases to trimming and J lost 0 bases, with 8 bases between them. Germline V gives CDR1 MNHEY, CDR2 SMNVEV (reference sequence). Here the CDR3 DNA reads TGTGCCAGCAGTTTAGAAGCCTACTCTGGGGCCAACGTCCTGACTTTC. Its protein product is CASSLEAYSGANVLTF.

The chain carries TRBV6-5 and TRBJ1-2; possible D gene TRBD1, 5 bases. Looked up from germline, CDR1 is MNHEY and CDR2 is SVGAGI. The V and J ends lost 8 bases and 0 bases respectively, with 13 bases between them. The CDR3 runs 14 residues. The CDR3 nucleotides read TGTGCCAGCGCTCGGGGACTGTCTAACTATGGCTACACCTTC. Translated: CASARGLSNYGYTF.

The V gene is TRBV7-6, the J gene TRBJ1-3; tentatively, D is TRBD1 (6 bases). This CDR3 has 16 residues. Germline-derived CDR1 and CDR2 are SGHVS and FNYEAQ. The ends were cut back, 1 base at V and 0 bases at J, with 10 bases in the middle. CDR3 sequence (DNA): TGTGCCAGCAGCTTAGACCGGACAGTCTCTGGAAACACCATATATTTT. Translation gives CASSLDRTVSGNTIYF.

The V call is TRBV29-1, the J call TRBJ1-1, with a weak D call TRBD1 (5 bases). Trimming took off 4 bases at V and 0 bases at J, with 15 bases between the two ends. From germline, CDR1 is SQVTM and CDR2 ANQGSEA. The CDR3 extends over 15 amino acids. CDR3 region: CSVVAGGVMNTEAFF. For the CDR3, the DNA is TGCAGCGTTGTGGCGGGGGGAGTTATGAACACTGAAGCTTTCTTT. Full variable domain (remainder filled in from reference TRBV29-1 and TRBJ1-1): SAVISQKPSRDICQRGTSLTIQCQVDSQVTMMFWYRQQPGQSLTLIATANQGSEATYESGFVIDKFPISRPNLTFSTLTVSNMSPEDSSIYLCSVVAGGVMNTEAFFGQGTRLTVV.

This clone was recorded once. The rearrangement joins TRBV5-1 to TRBJ1-5, with 9 bases identical to TRBD1. The V gene's germline CDR1 is SGHRS and CDR2 YFSETQ. V trimming: 4 bases; J trimming: 0 bases; junction bases outside the gene matches: 8. The CDR3 has 17 residues. Written as DNA, the CDR3 is TGCGCCAGCAGCCCCGGACAGGGGCCATATAGCAATCAGCCCCAGCATTTT. It specifies CASSPGQGPYSNQPQHF.

The chain employs TRBV27 and TRBJ1-1; 8 positions match TRBD1. In germline, CDR1 is MNHEY, CDR2 SMNVEV (reference sequence). The ends lost 6 bases at V and 7 bases at J; junction bases unmatched: 13. The CDR3 spans 15 residues. The CDR3 sequence: CASSPYRAGGGEAFF. The CDR3, as DNA: TGTGCCAGCAGCCCTTACCGCGCAGGGGGCGGTGAAGCTTTCTTT.

This rearrangement joins TRBV19 to TRBJ1-6, with D hard to call. The CDR3 totals 13 residues. Germline-derived CDR1 and CDR2 are LNHDA and SQIVND (reference sequence). Trimming cost V 6 bases and J 3 bases, with 6 bases left between them. For the CDR3, the DNA is TGTGCCAGTAGAGACAACTATAATTCACCCCTCCACTTT. Translated: CASRDNYNSPLHF.

The chain links TRBV7-9 to TRBJ1-4; TRBD1 is a possible D gene (6 bases). V was shortened by 5 bases and J by 7 bases, with 17 bases between the two germline ends. Germline-derived CDR1 and CDR2 are SEHNR and FQNEAQ (reference sequence). The CDR3 consists of 15 residues. The CDR3, as DNA: TGTGCCAGCAGCACCCAAACAGGGTACGGTGAAAAACTGTTTTTT. It encodes CASSTQTGYGEKLFF.